What follows is one T cell receptor (beta chain) and its context. Antigen unknown. The data are from a study of T cells in localized non-small cell lung cancer. Study-wide results and limits: Peak T cell clonality was found in uninvolved adjacent lung, exceeding tumor. Out of the top 100 tumor clones, a median about 57 were seen in adjacent lung.

Looked up from germline, CDR1 is MNHNS and CDR2 is SASEGT. V was shortened by 3 bases and J by 3 bases, with 5 bases between the two germline ends. The CDR3 length is 12 residues. Clones were sequenced by immunoSEQ multiplex PCR, and TCRdb holds only the in-frame ones, with some missing. The sample has some 20,000 clones, 75% to 85% seen once; the top ten hold around 4%. The sample here was peripheral blood, taken before any cancer treatment. The gene calls are TRBV6-1 and TRBJ1-2; no clear D gene. This receptor was identified in a man aged 40-75 years with stage I lung adenocarcinoma. The CDR3 DNA reads TGTGCCAGCAGTGAGGCGCACTATGGCTACACCTTC. Translation gives CASSEAHYGYTF.